This T cell receptor beta chain emerged from a study of shared clonotypes between healthy human individuals. Study outcomes and limitations: Of the naive CD4 clonotypes, around 4.8% were shared across a handful of donors.

The CDR3 has 16 amino acids. Germline CDR1 and CDR2: MNHNY and SVGAGI (reference sequence). Losses at the gene ends were 4 bases for V and 2 bases for J; bases not matched to a gene: 7. Running of the assay took place at deep level. As originally analysed: ImmunoSEQ supplied junction-only sequences lacking quality scores, so filtering was different. The table came from immunoSEQ multiplex PCR; TCRdb's copy has only in-frame clones and leaves some out. V, J and clone size derive from that table, while D and trimming were established from the DNA sequence. This table has about 980,000 clones, 60% to 85% appearing once. A remark on this clone: Its antigen is not known.

The donor population consisted of healthy HIV-negative adults with no recent acute infections or vaccinations. Sample: memory CD4+ T cells sorted from blood. Subset of the sample: CD45RA-negative fraction. This chain links TRBV6-6 with TRBJ1-1; TRBD1 aligns across 10 bases. The sequence was collected from a man younger than 30 in good health. The CDR3 DNA sequence: TGTGCCAGCAGTTCCTCGGACAGGGGGAAAAACACTGAAGCTTTCTTT. Translation gives CASSSSDRGKNTEAFF.